The T cell receptor (beta chain) under discussion was sequenced for a study of blood T cell repertoires in COVID-19. Method: immunoSEQ multiplex PCR; TCRdb's copy keeps in-frame clones and lacks some. This table has fewer than 350,000 clones, roughly 89% appearing once. Germline CDR1 reads SEHNR; CDR2 reads FQNEAQ (reference sequence). V shed 1 base and J shed 4 bases, with 15 bases lying between them. The CDR3 has 16 amino acids. Individuals drawn from under 30 US areas were roughly 18 to 95 years old. Grouping used clinical history reported by participants in a survey and questionnaire. The study counted Cohort 3 donors as recovered given two negative PCRs, clearance, or symptom resolution.

This chain uses TRBV7-9 with TRBJ2-3, with no clear D. The specimen was PBMCs or T cells enriched from blood (not recorded which). This receptor was taken from a woman aged 40 to 49 who had recovered from COVID-19. The CDR3 region has the DNA TGTGCCAGCAGCTTAGGACTTCAAATAGGCTCAGATACGCAGTATTTT. This sequence encodes CASSLGLQIGSDTQYF.